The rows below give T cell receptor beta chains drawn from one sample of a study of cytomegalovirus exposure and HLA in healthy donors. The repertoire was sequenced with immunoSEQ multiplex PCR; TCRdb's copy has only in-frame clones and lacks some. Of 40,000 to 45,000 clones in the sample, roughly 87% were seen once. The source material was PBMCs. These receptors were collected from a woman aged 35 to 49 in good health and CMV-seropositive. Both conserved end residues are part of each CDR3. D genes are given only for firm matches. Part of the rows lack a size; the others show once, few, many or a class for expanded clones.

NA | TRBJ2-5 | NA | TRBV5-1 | CASSSPGETQYF | TGCGCCAGCAGCAGCCCAGGGGAGACCCAGTACTTC
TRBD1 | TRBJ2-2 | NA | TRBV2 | CATQTGTVNTGELFF | TGTGCCACCCAAACAGGGACAGTGAACACCGGGGAGCTGTTTTTT
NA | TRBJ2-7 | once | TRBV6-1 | CASSDLGGSQYF | TGTGCCAGCAGCGACCTAGGGGGAAGTCAGTACTTC
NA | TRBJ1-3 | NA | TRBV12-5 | CASDLNGGNTIYF | TGTGCTAGTGACCTAAACGGGGGAAACACCATATATTTT
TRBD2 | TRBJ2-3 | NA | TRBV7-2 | CATSAGWGTSTDTQYF | TGTGCCACTTCAGCGGGGTGGGGGACTAGCACAGATACGCAGTATTTT
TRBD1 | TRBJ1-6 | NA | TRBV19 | CASTMGQAHNSPLHF | TGTGCCAGTACGATGGGACAGGCCCATAATTCACCCCTCCACTTT
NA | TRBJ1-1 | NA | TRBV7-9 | CASLFGADTEAFF | TGTGCCAGCCTCTTTGGGGCGGACACTGAAGCTTTCTTT
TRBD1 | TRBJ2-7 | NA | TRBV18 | CASSPGAGTGTYEQYF | TGTGCCAGCTCACCCGGGGCCGGGACAGGGACCTACGAGCAGTACTTC
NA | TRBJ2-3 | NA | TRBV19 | CASSRDMGTDTQYF | TGTGCCAGTAGCCGGGACATGGGCACAGATACGCAGTATTTT
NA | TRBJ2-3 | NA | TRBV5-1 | CASSGGPPDTQYF | TGCGCCAGCAGCGGAGGGCCCCCAGATACGCAGTATTTT
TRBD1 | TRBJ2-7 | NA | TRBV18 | CASSPIGQGVSYEQYF | TGTGCCAGCTCACCAATAGGACAGGGGGTCTCCTACGAGCAGTACTTC
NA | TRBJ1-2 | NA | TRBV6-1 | CASSEASEGRGYGYTF | TGTGCCAGCAGTGAAGCCTCTGAAGGCAGGGGCTATGGCTACACCTTC
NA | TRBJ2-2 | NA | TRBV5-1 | CASSSALQEVF | TGCGCCAGCAGCTCGGCCCTCCAAGAGGTTTTT
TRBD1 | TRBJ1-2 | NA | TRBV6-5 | CASSGTGDNYGYTF | TGTGCCAGCAGTGGGACAGGGGACAACTATGGCTACACCTTC
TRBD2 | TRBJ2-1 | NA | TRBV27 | CASSFATSGVNEQFF | TGTGCCAGCAGTTTCGCGACTAGCGGGGTTAATGAGCAGTTCTTC
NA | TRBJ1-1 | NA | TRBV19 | CASSIGNTEAFF | TGTGCCAGTAGTATCGGGAACACTGAAGCTTTCTTT
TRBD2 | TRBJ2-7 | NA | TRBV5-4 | CASRETLAGGSYEQYF | TGTGCCAGCAGGGAGACCCTAGCGGGAGGTTCCTACGAGCAGTACTTC
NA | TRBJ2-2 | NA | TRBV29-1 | CSVKQALTNTGELFF | TGCAGCGTTAAGCAGGCCTTAACTAACACCGGGGAGCTGTTTTTT
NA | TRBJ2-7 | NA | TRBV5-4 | CASSGLTGTPGEQYF | TGTGCCAGCAGCGGACTGACAGGTACCCCTGGGGAGCAGTACTTC
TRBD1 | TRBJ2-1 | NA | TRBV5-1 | CASSHDRATRNEQFF | TGCGCCAGCAGCCACGACAGGGCAACACGCAATGAGCAGTTCTTC
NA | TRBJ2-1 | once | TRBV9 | CASSVASRGEQFF | TGTGCCAGCAGCGTAGCTAGCAGGGGTGAGCAGTTCTTC
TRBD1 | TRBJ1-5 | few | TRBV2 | CASRGVTGNNQPQHF | TGTGCCAGCAGGGGGGTGACAGGGAACAATCAGCCCCAGCATTTT
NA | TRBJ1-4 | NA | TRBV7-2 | CASSSNRATNEKLFF | TGTGCCAGCAGCTCGAATCGGGCAACTAATGAAAAACTGTTTTTT